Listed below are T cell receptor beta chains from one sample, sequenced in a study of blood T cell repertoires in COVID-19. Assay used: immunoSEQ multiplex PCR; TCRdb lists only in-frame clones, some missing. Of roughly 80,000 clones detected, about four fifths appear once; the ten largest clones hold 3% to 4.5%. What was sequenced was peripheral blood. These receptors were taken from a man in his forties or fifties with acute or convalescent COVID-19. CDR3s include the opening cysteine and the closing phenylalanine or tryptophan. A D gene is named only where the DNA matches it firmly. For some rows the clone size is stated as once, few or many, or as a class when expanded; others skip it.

CASTPWARGNYGYTF TGTGCCAGCACCCCCTGGGCCAGGGGGAACTATGGCTACACCTTC TRBV6-5 NA TRBD1 TRBJ1-2
CASSPDSNLGTEAFF TGCGCCAGCAGCCCAGACAGTAATCTCGGAACTGAAGCTTTCTTT TRBV5-1 NA NA TRBJ1-1
CASSAQTSGGHEQFF TGCGCCAGCAGTGCCCAGACTAGCGGGGGCCATGAGCAGTTCTTC TRBV10-1 NA TRBD2 TRBJ2-1
CASSNSPSGANVLTF TGCGCCAGCAGTAACAGCCCCAGTGGGGCCAACGTCCTGACTTTC TRBV5-1 NA NA TRBJ2-6
CASRASLTEDTQYF TGTGCCAGCAGAGCGAGTTTGACCGAAGATACGCAGTATTTT TRBV7-2 NA NA TRBJ2-3
CASSIEGGDTQYF TGTGCCAGTAGTATAGAGGGCGGGGATACGCAGTATTTT TRBV19 NA NA TRBJ2-3
CASSQNTDTQYF TGTGCCAGCAGTCAGAACACAGATACGCAGTATTTT TRBV27 NA NA TRBJ2-3
CASSLVGGEPGSPLHF TGTGCCAGCAGCTTAGTCGGAGGGGAACCGGGTTCACCCCTCCACTTT TRBV7-9 NA NA TRBJ1-6
CASSPRGRRNQPQHF TGTGCCAGCTCACCCAGGGGGAGACGCAATCAGCCCCAGCATTTT TRBV18 once TRBD1 TRBJ1-5
CASSYPAYLNEQFF TGTGCCAGCAGTTACCCCGCGTACCTCAATGAGCAGTTCTTC TRBV6-2/TRBV6-3 NA NA TRBJ2-1
CASSLEVRGSDTQYF TGTGCCAGCAGCTTAGAAGTTAGGGGGTCAGATACGCAGTATTTT TRBV7-3 NA NA TRBJ2-3
CASSRTGGTNQPQHF TGTGCCAGCAGCCGCACGGGGGGAACCAATCAGCCCCAGCATTTT TRBV28 NA NA TRBJ1-5
CASSQDWNIGAQETQYF TGCGCCAGCAGCCAAGATTGGAATATTGGGGCCCAAGAGACCCAGTACTTC TRBV4-3 NA NA TRBJ2-5
CSARDGKGEFF TGCAGTGCTAGAGATGGAAAGGGAGAGTTCTTC TRBV20-1 NA NA TRBJ2-1
CASSFGTGHYEQYF TGTGCCAGCAGCTTCGGGACAGGACACTACGAGCAGTACTTC TRBV11-2 NA TRBD1 TRBJ2-7
CASSPGSAYEQYF TGTGCCAGCAGTCCGGGGTCGGCCTACGAGCAGTACTTC TRBV12-3/TRBV12-4 NA NA TRBJ2-7
CASSYFNTEAFF TGTGCCAGCAGCTATTTTAATACTGAAGCTTTCTTT TRBV5-5 NA NA TRBJ1-1
CSVVTSGRPYEQYF TGCAGCGTTGTGACTAGCGGGAGGCCCTACGAGCAGTACTTC TRBV29-1 NA TRBD2 TRBJ2-7
CASSSGLAGGPTIETQYF TGCGCCAGCAGCTCGGGACTAGCGGGAGGGCCCACAATAGAGACCCAGTACTTC TRBV5-1 NA TRBD2 TRBJ2-5
CASSLSPGYGYTF TGTGCCAGCAGTTTATCCCCGGGGTATGGCTACACCTTC TRBV28 NA NA TRBJ1-2
CASSRIQGKTQYF TGTGCCAGCAGCCGAATACAGGGGAAGACCCAGTACTTC TRBV5-4 once TRBD1 TRBJ2-5
CASSLSSEAQPQHF TGTGCCAGCAGCTTATCATCAGAGGCTCAGCCCCAGCATTTT TRBV7-8 NA NA TRBJ1-5
CASSQTSGSYEQYF TGCGCCAGCAGCCAAACTAGCGGGAGCTACGAGCAGTACTTC TRBV4-1 NA TRBD2 TRBJ2-7
CASSTGTGWAGELFF TGTGCCAGCAGCACAGGGACAGGGTGGGCCGGGGAGCTGTTTTTT TRBV5-4 few TRBD1 TRBJ2-2
CASVVQGAPPGEQYF TGTGCCAGCGTCGTACAGGGGGCCCCTCCGGGCGAGCAGTACTTC TRBV6-6 NA TRBD1 TRBJ2-7
CASSSRNSGDTQYF TGTGCCAGCAGCTCAAGAAACTCTGGAGATACGCAGTATTTT TRBV7-6 NA NA TRBJ2-3
CASSSGLQLSGNTIYF TGTGCCAGCAGCTCCGGACTGCAGCTCTCTGGAAACACCATATATTTT TRBV11-3 NA NA TRBJ1-3
CASSQERQGGQPQHF TGCGCCAGCAGCCAAGAGCGACAGGGGGGACAGCCCCAGCATTTT TRBV4-3 few TRBD1 TRBJ1-5
CASSFAGSHTGELFF TGTGCCAGCAGTTTTGCAGGGTCTCACACCGGGGAGCTGTTTTTT TRBV27 NA NA TRBJ2-2
CASSQDFGTTDTQYF TGTGCCAGCAGCCAAGATTTTGGGACTACTGATACGCAGTATTTT TRBV4-2 NA TRBD2 TRBJ2-3
CASSLEWGVDSGELFF TGTGCCAGCAGCTTAGAATGGGGGGTGGACTCCGGGGAGCTGTTTTTT TRBV7-8 once NA TRBJ2-2
CASSLNYLGYGYTF TGTGCCAGCAGCTTAAACTACCTAGGATATGGCTACACCTTC TRBV11-2 many NA TRBJ1-2
CAISPSQSGGRNYEQYF TGTGCCATCAGTCCCTCTCAAAGCGGGGGGCGAAATTACGAGCAGTACTTC TRBV10-3 NA TRBD2 TRBJ2-7
CARETSGMFDEQFF TGTGCCCGGGAGACTAGCGGGATGTTTGATGAGCAGTTCTTC TRBV30 NA TRBD2 TRBJ2-1
CASSQDQTDDGEKLFF TGTGCCAGCAGCCAAGATCAAACAGATGACGGTGAAAAACTGTTTTTT TRBV3-1/TRBV3-2 NA NA TRBJ1-4
CASSSLAGEAREQFF TGTGCCAGCAGCAGCCTAGCGGGAGAAGCGCGAGAGCAGTTCTTC TRBV11-2 NA TRBD2 TRBJ2-1
CAIRAGLESNQPQHF TGTGCCATCAGGGCGGGACTGGAGAGCAATCAGCCCCAGCATTTT TRBV10-3 few NA TRBJ1-5
CARSRAGQGKSYTGELFF TGTGCCAGATCAAGAGCAGGACAGGGGAAGTCGTACACCGGGGAGCTGTTTTTT TRBV19 NA TRBD1 TRBJ2-2
CASSQEPGQADNEQFF TGCGCCAGCAGCCAGGAACCGGGACAGGCGGACAATGAGCAGTTCTTC TRBV5-1 NA TRBD1 TRBJ2-1
CSRDSGLNQPQHF TGCAGTCGAGACAGTGGCCTCAATCAGCCCCAGCATTTT TRBV29-1 NA NA TRBJ1-5
CASSPGQTSGNTIYF TGCGCCAGCAGCCCTGGACAGACCTCTGGAAACACCATATATTTT TRBV5-1 NA NA TRBJ1-3
CASSFLGELFF TGTGCCAGCAGTTTCTTGGGGGAGCTGTTTTTT TRBV12-3/TRBV12-4 medium-sized NA TRBJ2-2
CASSGTGASYEQYF TGCGCCAGCAGCGGGACAGGTGCCTCCTACGAGCAGTACTTC TRBV5-1 NA TRBD1 TRBJ2-7
CASSLGNRRTNSPLHF TGTGCCAGCAGTTTAGGAAACAGGCGAACCAATTCACCCCTCCACTTT TRBV27 few NA TRBJ1-6
CASSPGTGPSYEQYF TGTGCCAGCAGCCCCGGGACAGGACCCTCCTACGAGCAGTACTTC TRBV7-9 once TRBD1 TRBJ2-7
CAWRERVGYTF TGTGCCTGGAGAGAGAGGGTTGGCTACACCTTC TRBV30 NA NA TRBJ1-2
CASSYDLLVLAYTDTQYF TGTGCCAGCAGCTACGACCTCCTTGTGCTAGCGTACACAGATACGCAGTATTTT TRBV7-2 NA NA TRBJ2-3
CASSSDTTYNEQFF TGCGCCAGCAGCTCCGACACCACCTACAATGAGCAGTTCTTC TRBV5-1 once NA TRBJ2-1
CATSRGTNYEQYF TGTGCCACCAGCAGAGGGACAAACTACGAGCAGTACTTC TRBV15 once NA TRBJ2-7
CASSWSLGGSYEQYF TGTGCCAGCAGCTGGAGTCTTGGCGGATCCTACGAGCAGTACTTC TRBV5-4 NA NA TRBJ2-7
CASRHGQGAWETQYF TGTGCCAGCAGACACGGACAGGGGGCTTGGGAGACCCAGTACTTC TRBV6-5 NA TRBD1 TRBJ2-5